This T cell receptor (beta chain) was captured by sequencing in a study of shared clonotypes between healthy human individuals (dated by TCRdb to about 2020). About the investigation overall: The cohort comprised two women and a few men aged 18 to 49 years. For each donor, CD4 naive and CD4 memory were each run on three plates, CD8 naive on two plates, and CD8 memory on one plate. To estimate repertoire size and how much clonotypes are shared between individuals, the study performed deep sequencing of blood TCR repertoires from a handful of healthy adults. Each donor's leukapheresis produced roughly between roughly 0.85 and 10 billion PBMCs. Different laboratories and diverse techniques were used to prepare libraries and sequence TCR repertoires, to increase sequencing depth and limit assay-specific biases. Broader findings and caveats from the paper: Naive subsets generally had larger estimated clonotype richness than memory subsets. Because the study included a small number of donors, the genetic and exposure-history diversity represented was limited. Pairwise subsampling indicated that sequencing depth was expected to affect the degree of clonotype sharing among donors. Even with the large sequencing depth, rarefaction of the sorted-subset datasets indicated that sequencing was incomplete. Higher generation probabilities were observed for clonotypes shared by all four sorted-subset donors than for non-shared clonotypes. Sampling was restricted to blood, and TCR repertoires in tissue are likely to differ from TCR repertoires in blood. Sharing across a few donors was observed for about 5% of naive CD4, under 4% of naive CD8, roughly 2.4% of memory CD4, and about 0.39% of memory CD8 clonotypes.

Concerning this clone itself: Its antigen target is currently unknown. No base quality values were provided; no much bigger clone lies one nucleotide off.

CD8 naive samples consisted of CD45RO-negative cells that were positively selected for CCR7, yielding a CD45RA+CCR7+ population without TemRA cells. Donors were healthy HIV-negative adults with no recently reported acute infections or vaccinations. Every donor was a Caucasian adult residing in Nashville, Tennessee, USA. Blood was collected by leukapheresis, and PBMCs were isolated by Ficoll-Histopaque density gradient centrifugation and then cryopreserved in liquid nitrogen vapor phase. Purity and quantity of every magnetically sorted T cell population were checked by analytical flow cytometry. From each sorted fraction, genomic DNA was isolated and quantified by UV absorbance on a Nanodrop 2000c. Using the deep immunoSEQ assay, TCR CDR3 regions were amplified from genomic DNA by multiplex PCR. Extracted genomic DNA from each cell subset was spread evenly across all wells of several immunoSEQ 96-well plates, with each plate serving as a replicate. For sorted subsets, roughly 190 ng of genomic DNA, equivalent to around 29,000 T cell genomes, went into each replicate PCR. Purified libraries were quantified with a Qubit 3.0 fluorometer, sized on a Bioanalyzer 2100, and re-quantified with the KAPA Library Quantification kit. A separate single-read 150-cycle Illumina NextSeq 550 flow cell was used to sequence each immunoSEQ 96-well plate. The study's processing was this. Because the immunoSEQ output included only junctional sequences and no quality scores, the filtering could not be the same as the filtering used for full-length reads. Sequences were annotated with PyIR, a Python wrapper for IgBLAST v1.9, and V/J genes and CDR3 were assigned using IMGT germline references. Reads with weak V/J assignments (E-value above 1e-6), missing CDR3, stop codons, out-of-frame junctions, or ambiguous translated residues were removed. V3J clonotypes were defined as sequences sharing the same inferred V gene, J gene, and CDR3 amino acid sequence. Percentage overlap between repertoires was calculated by dividing the number of shared unique clonotypes by the size of the smaller repertoire. RTK rarefaction, the Chao1 estimator, and Recon v2.1 estimates of unobserved clonotypes were used to assess repertoire richness. Generation probabilities for all TCRbeta clonotypes obtained by the gDNA method from a handful of donors were computed using OLGA. TCRdb carries this immuneACCESS record with in-frame sequences only. Its versions omit some clonotypes, under half of them owing to an unresolved V gene in the studies checked, with the rest unexplained. The DNA gave D and trimming, while V, J and clone size come from that table. This sample is represented by roughly 1,800,000 clones; approximately 94% of them were singletons. The ten biggest clones cover less than 1.5% of the sample.

The junction shows trimming of 1 base on V and 5 bases on J, plus 9 bases between the germline ends. Including the terminal cysteine and phenylalanine, the CDR3 comprises 13 residues. Only the CDR3 DNA stays, 39 bases, in frame from base 1. Based on the germline V gene (reference sequence), the CDR1 and CDR2 sequences are SEHNR and FQNEAQ. Sample: naive CD8+ T cells sorted from blood. The sample's cell subset or site label, in plain terms: CD45RA+CCR7+. This receptor was identified in a man younger than 35 in good health. The V and J segments used are TRBV7-9 and TRBJ2-7; TRBD2 might be the D gene, on 6 matching bases. CDR3 region: CASSLGGGDEQYF. In nucleotide form, the sequence is TGTGCCAGCAGCTTAGGTGGAGGGGACGAGCAGTACTTC.